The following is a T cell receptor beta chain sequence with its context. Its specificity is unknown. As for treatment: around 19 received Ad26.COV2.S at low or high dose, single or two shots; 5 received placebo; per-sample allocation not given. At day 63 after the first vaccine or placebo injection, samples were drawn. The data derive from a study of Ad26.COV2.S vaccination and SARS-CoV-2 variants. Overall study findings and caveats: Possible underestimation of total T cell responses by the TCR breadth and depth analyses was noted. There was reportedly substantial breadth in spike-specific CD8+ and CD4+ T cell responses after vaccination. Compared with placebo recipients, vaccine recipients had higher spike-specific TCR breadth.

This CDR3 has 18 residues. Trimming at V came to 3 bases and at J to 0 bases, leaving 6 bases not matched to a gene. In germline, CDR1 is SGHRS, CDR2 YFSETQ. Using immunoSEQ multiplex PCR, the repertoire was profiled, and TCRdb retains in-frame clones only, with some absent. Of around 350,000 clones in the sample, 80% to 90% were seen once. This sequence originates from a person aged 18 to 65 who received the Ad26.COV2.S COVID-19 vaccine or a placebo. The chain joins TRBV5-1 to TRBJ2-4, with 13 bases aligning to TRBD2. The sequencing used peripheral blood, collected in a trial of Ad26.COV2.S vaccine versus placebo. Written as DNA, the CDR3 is TGCGCCAGCAGCTCTGGACTAGCGGGGGTTCTAGCCAAAAACATTCAGTACTTC. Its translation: CASSSGLAGVLAKNIQYF. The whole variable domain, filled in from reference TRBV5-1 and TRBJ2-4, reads KAGVTQTPRYLIKTRGQQVTLSCSPISGHRSVSWYQQTPGQGLQFLFEYFSETQRNKGNFPGRFSGRQFSNSRSEMNVSTLELGDSALYLCASSSGLAGVLAKNIQYFGAGTRLSVL.